The rows below give T cell receptor beta chains drawn from one sample of a study of long-term antiretroviral therapy in people with HIV. Assay: immunoSEQ multiplex PCR; the TCRdb copy retains only in-frame clones and omits some. The data hold roughly 25,000 clones, with roughly three quarters observed a single time. The specimen comprised unsorted PBMCs, sampled 2.1 years after starting antiretroviral therapy. These receptors all come from a man aged 30 to 39 with HIV. CDR3s include the opening cysteine and the closing phenylalanine or tryptophan. Fields, in order: V gene, D gene, J gene, clone size, CDR3 DNA, CDR3 protein. The D gene is left open where the match is weak. Clone sizes are given selectively: once, few, many, or a class where the clone is expanded.

v_gene: TRBV2
d_gene: TRBD2
j_gene: TRBJ2-3
abundance: .
CDR3nt: TGTGCCAGCACAAGCGGGGGAGGGGGCACAGATACGCAGTATTTT
CDR3aa: CASTSGGGGTDTQYF

v_gene: TRBV6-5
d_gene: TRBD2
j_gene: TRBJ2-7
abundance: .
CDR3nt: TGTGCCAGCAGCCCCTCGCGGGAGGGCCTCCACGAGCAGTACTTC
CDR3aa: CASSPSREGLHEQYF

v_gene: TRBV7-2
d_gene: .
j_gene: TRBJ1-2
abundance: .
CDR3nt: TGTGCCAGCAGCCCAGGGACGGACGCGTACGGAGGCTACACCTTC
CDR3aa: CASSPGTDAYGGYTF

v_gene: TRBV5-1
d_gene: .
j_gene: TRBJ2-3
abundance: .
CDR3nt: TGCGCCAGCAGCCCGGATTTTGGGGGCGGGGGCACAGATACGCAGTATTTT
CDR3aa: CASSPDFGGGGTDTQYF

v_gene: TRBV7-2
d_gene: .
j_gene: TRBJ2-7
abundance: few
CDR3nt: TGTGCCAGCAGCTTAGATAGCGGTCGCCCGCAGTACTTC
CDR3aa: CASSLDSGRPQYF

v_gene: TRBV11-2
d_gene: .
j_gene: TRBJ1-6
abundance: .
CDR3nt: TGTGCCAGCAGCTTAGACAGGGGACATTCACCCCTCCACTTT
CDR3aa: CASSLDRGHSPLHF

v_gene: TRBV15
d_gene: .
j_gene: TRBJ1-6
abundance: .
CDR3nt: TGTGCCACCAGCAGAGAGGCAGGGAGCTCCTATAATTCACCCCTCCACTTT
CDR3aa: CATSREAGSSYNSPLHF

v_gene: TRBV19
d_gene: .
j_gene: TRBJ2-2
abundance: .
CDR3nt: TGTGCCAGTAGTATCAACAGCAACACCGGGGAGCTGTTTTTT
CDR3aa: CASSINSNTGELFF

v_gene: TRBV10-3
d_gene: TRBD2
j_gene: TRBJ2-7
abundance: once
CDR3nt: TGTGCCATCAGAGCCGACCCCGGGACTAGCGGGATTAACGAGCAGTACTTC
CDR3aa: CAIRADPGTSGINEQYF

v_gene: TRBV6-5
d_gene: TRBD1
j_gene: TRBJ1-1
abundance: .
CDR3nt: TGTGCCAGCAGTTATTCAGGGGGCACTGAAGCTTTCTTT
CDR3aa: CASSYSGGTEAFF

v_gene: TRBV28
d_gene: TRBD1
j_gene: TRBJ2-1
abundance: .
CDR3nt: TGTGCCAGCAGTTTAGAGGGGGCCGCGGTTTATGAGCAGTTCTTC
CDR3aa: CASSLEGAAVYEQFF

v_gene: TRBV7-9
d_gene: .
j_gene: TRBJ2-7
abundance: few
CDR3nt: TGTGCCAGCAGCTCAAAATCGGGACCCTACTCCTACGAGCAGTACTTC
CDR3aa: CASSSKSGPYSYEQYF

v_gene: TRBV13
d_gene: TRBD1
j_gene: TRBJ2-5
abundance: .
CDR3nt: TGTGCCAGCAGCCCGACAGGGTTAGAGACCCAGTACTTC
CDR3aa: CASSPTGLETQYF

v_gene: TRBV6-1
d_gene: .
j_gene: TRBJ1-6
abundance: .
CDR3nt: TGTGCCAGCAGTGAAAGCGGGGCAGATTCACCCCTCCACTTT
CDR3aa: CASSESGADSPLHF

v_gene: TRBV6-5
d_gene: .
j_gene: TRBJ1-2
abundance: .
CDR3nt: TGTGCCAGCACCCCTACTGTGAGACAGCATGGCTACACCTTC
CDR3aa: CASTPTVRQHGYTF

v_gene: TRBV7-9
d_gene: TRBD2
j_gene: TRBJ2-5
abundance: once
CDR3nt: TGTGCCAGCAGCCCTGATCTAGCGGGGGCCCCTCAAGAGACCCAGTACTTC
CDR3aa: CASSPDLAGAPQETQYF

v_gene: TRBV30
d_gene: .
j_gene: TRBJ1-4
abundance: .
CDR3nt: TGTGCCTGGAGTACAAATGAAAAACTGTTTTTT
CDR3aa: CAWSTNEKLFF

v_gene: TRBV4-1
d_gene: .
j_gene: TRBJ1-6
abundance: .
CDR3nt: TGCGCCAGCAGCCAAGCAGGGGTCAATTCACCCCTCCACTTT
CDR3aa: CASSQAGVNSPLHF

v_gene: TRBV5-1
d_gene: .
j_gene: TRBJ1-1
abundance: .
CDR3nt: TGCGCCAGCAGCCTAAGTGTGGGCACTGAAGCTTTCTTT
CDR3aa: CASSLSVGTEAFF

v_gene: TRBV19
d_gene: .
j_gene: TRBJ1-1
abundance: .
CDR3nt: TGTGCCAGTAGTACCGCCCGAGGGAGATTATCTAGAGCTTTCTTT
CDR3aa: CASSTARGRLSRAFF

v_gene: TRBV28
d_gene: .
j_gene: TRBJ2-3
abundance: .
CDR3nt: TGTGCCAGCAGTTCCCTGGGCCAGGGCCCCAGCCAGGATACGCAGTATTTT
CDR3aa: CASSSLGQGPSQDTQYF

v_gene: TRBV9
d_gene: .
j_gene: TRBJ2-3
abundance: .
CDR3nt: TGTGCCAGCAGCGTAGGCGCAGGGGCAGATACGCAGTATTTT
CDR3aa: CASSVGAGADTQYF

v_gene: TRBV18
d_gene: .
j_gene: TRBJ1-5
abundance: .
CDR3nt: TGTGCCAGCTCACCTACGGTGGTCAATCAGCCCCAGCATTTT
CDR3aa: CASSPTVVNQPQHF

v_gene: TRBV7-7
d_gene: TRBD2
j_gene: TRBJ2-7
abundance: .
CDR3nt: TGTGCTAGCAGCCCCGGACTAGCGGGAATATACGAGCAGTACTTC
CDR3aa: CASSPGLAGIYEQYF

v_gene: TRBV5-1
d_gene: TRBD1
j_gene: TRBJ2-2
abundance: .
CDR3nt: TGCGCCAGCAGCTTGGCAGGGACAGGGACCGGGGAGCTGTTTTTT
CDR3aa: CASSLAGTGTGELFF

v_gene: TRBV5-1
d_gene: TRBD2
j_gene: TRBJ2-7
abundance: few
CDR3nt: TGCGCCAGCAGTCCCCGCTCGACTAGCTCCAACGAGCAGTACTTC
CDR3aa: CASSPRSTSSNEQYF

v_gene: TRBV28
d_gene: .
j_gene: TRBJ2-7
abundance: .
CDR3nt: TGTGCCAGCAGTAATCCGGGACTCATGCCCTACGAGCAGTACTTC
CDR3aa: CASSNPGLMPYEQYF

v_gene: TRBV30
d_gene: .
j_gene: TRBJ1-2
abundance: .
CDR3nt: TGTGCCTGGTCGACGGGGGCGCTTGGCTACACCTTC
CDR3aa: CAWSTGALGYTF

v_gene: TRBV4-1
d_gene: .
j_gene: TRBJ2-3
abundance: .
CDR3nt: TGCGCCAGCAGCCAAGGTACAGGGAGGTTTACAGATACGCAGTATTTT
CDR3aa: CASSQGTGRFTDTQYF

v_gene: TRBV7-2
d_gene: .
j_gene: TRBJ1-1
abundance: .
CDR3nt: TGTGCCAGCAGCCCCCGGACGGCTACTGAAGCTTTCTTT
CDR3aa: CASSPRTATEAFF

v_gene: TRBV5-4
d_gene: TRBD1
j_gene: TRBJ1-1
abundance: .
CDR3nt: TGTGCCAGCAGCTTGTCAGGGGGCGCGTTGGGCACTGAAGCTTTCTTT
CDR3aa: CASSLSGGALGTEAFF

v_gene: TRBV11-2
d_gene: .
j_gene: TRBJ2-1
abundance: .
CDR3nt: TGTGCCAGCAGCGCGGACAGTCCTTATAATGAGCAGTTCTTC
CDR3aa: CASSADSPYNEQFF

v_gene: TRBV4-1
d_gene: .
j_gene: TRBJ1-2
abundance: .
CDR3nt: TGCGCCAGCAGCCAAGCTGTAGCGTACTATGGCTACACCTTC
CDR3aa: CASSQAVAYYGYTF

v_gene: TRBV19
d_gene: .
j_gene: TRBJ2-2
abundance: once
CDR3nt: TGTGCCAGTAGTAAACTTCGGGTTTCGAACACCGGGGAGCTGTTTTTT
CDR3aa: CASSKLRVSNTGELFF

v_gene: TRBV28
d_gene: .
j_gene: TRBJ2-7
abundance: .
CDR3nt: TGTGCCAGCAGGGACCCGGGGACGTACGAGCAGTACTTC
CDR3aa: CASRDPGTYEQYF

v_gene: TRBV27
d_gene: .
j_gene: TRBJ2-1
abundance: once
CDR3nt: TGTGCCAGCAGTTTTTTCCGGGGGTACAATGAGCAGTTCTTC
CDR3aa: CASSFFRGYNEQFF

v_gene: TRBV18
d_gene: .
j_gene: TRBJ2-3
abundance: .
CDR3nt: TGTGCCAGCTCACCCGACACAGATACGCAGTATTTT
CDR3aa: CASSPDTDTQYF

v_gene: TRBV10-2
d_gene: TRBD2
j_gene: TRBJ2-2
abundance: once
CDR3nt: TGCGCCAGCAGTTCCCGGACAGGGGGCGGGACTAGCGGGAGAGTAGCCGGGGAGCTGTTTTTT
CDR3aa: CASSSRTGGGTSGRVAGELFF

v_gene: TRBV29-1
d_gene: .
j_gene: TRBJ1-2
abundance: .
CDR3nt: TGCAGCGCCTCTATCGGGGGAGTAGGTAACTATGGCTACACCTTC
CDR3aa: CSASIGGVGNYGYTF

v_gene: TRBV7-2
d_gene: .
j_gene: TRBJ2-7
abundance: .
CDR3nt: TGTGCCAGCAGCTTCACAGGCGCCCACTCCTACGAGCAGTACTTC
CDR3aa: CASSFTGAHSYEQYF

v_gene: TRBV19
d_gene: TRBD1
j_gene: TRBJ2-3
abundance: medium-sized
CDR3nt: TGTGCCAGTAGTCCAACGGGACAGGGGTTAACAGATACGCAGTATTTT
CDR3aa: CASSPTGQGLTDTQYF

v_gene: TRBV2
d_gene: TRBD2
j_gene: TRBJ2-7
abundance: .
CDR3nt: TGTGCCAGCAGTGAAGAGCGGACTAGCGGGGGCTTCTACGAGCAGTACTTC
CDR3aa: CASSEERTSGGFYEQYF